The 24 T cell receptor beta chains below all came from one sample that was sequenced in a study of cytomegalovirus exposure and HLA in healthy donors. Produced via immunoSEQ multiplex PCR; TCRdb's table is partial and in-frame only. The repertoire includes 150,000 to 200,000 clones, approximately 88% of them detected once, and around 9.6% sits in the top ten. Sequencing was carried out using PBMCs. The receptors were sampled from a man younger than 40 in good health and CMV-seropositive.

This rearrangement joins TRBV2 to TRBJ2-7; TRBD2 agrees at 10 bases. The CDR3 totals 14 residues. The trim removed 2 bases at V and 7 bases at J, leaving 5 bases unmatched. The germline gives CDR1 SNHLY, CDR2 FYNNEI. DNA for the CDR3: TGTGCCAGCAGTGAAACTCTAGCGGGAGTGGAGCAGTACTTC. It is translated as CASSETLAGVEQYF.

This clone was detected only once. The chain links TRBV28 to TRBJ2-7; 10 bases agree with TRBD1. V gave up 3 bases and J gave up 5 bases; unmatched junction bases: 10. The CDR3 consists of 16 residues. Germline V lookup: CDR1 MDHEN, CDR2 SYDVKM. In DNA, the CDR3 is TGTGCCAGCAGTTTTCCCGGGACAGGGGAACCTGACGAGCAGTACTTC. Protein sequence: CASSFPGTGEPDEQYF.

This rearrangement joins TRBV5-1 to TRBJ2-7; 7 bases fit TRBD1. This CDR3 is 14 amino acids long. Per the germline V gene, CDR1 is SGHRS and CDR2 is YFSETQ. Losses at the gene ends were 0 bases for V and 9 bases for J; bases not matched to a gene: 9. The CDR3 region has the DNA TGCGCCAGCAGCTTGGCGGGCCTCACAGGGGTGCAGTACTTC. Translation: CASSLAGLTGVQYF.

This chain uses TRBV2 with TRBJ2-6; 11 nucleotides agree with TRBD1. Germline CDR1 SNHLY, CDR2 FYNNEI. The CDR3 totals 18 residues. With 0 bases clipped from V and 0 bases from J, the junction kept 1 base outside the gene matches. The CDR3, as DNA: TGTGCCAGCAGTGAAGCCGGACAGGGGGCCTCTGGGGCCAACGTCCTGACTTTC. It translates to CASSEAGQGASGANVLTF.

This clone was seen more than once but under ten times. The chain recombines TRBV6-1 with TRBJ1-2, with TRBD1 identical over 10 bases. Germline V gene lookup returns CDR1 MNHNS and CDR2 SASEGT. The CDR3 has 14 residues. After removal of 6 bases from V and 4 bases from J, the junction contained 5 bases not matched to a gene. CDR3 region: CASSPDRGSYGYTF. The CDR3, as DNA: TGTGCCAGCAGCCCGGACAGGGGGTCCTATGGCTACACCTTC.

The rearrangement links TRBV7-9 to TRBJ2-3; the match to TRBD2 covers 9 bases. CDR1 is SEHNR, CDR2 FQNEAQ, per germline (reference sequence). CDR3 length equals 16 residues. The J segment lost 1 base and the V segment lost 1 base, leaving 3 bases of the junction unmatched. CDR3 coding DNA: TGTGCCAGCAGCTTAGGGGCTAGCGGGGGCACAGATACGCAGTATTTT. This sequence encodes CASSLGASGGTDTQYF.

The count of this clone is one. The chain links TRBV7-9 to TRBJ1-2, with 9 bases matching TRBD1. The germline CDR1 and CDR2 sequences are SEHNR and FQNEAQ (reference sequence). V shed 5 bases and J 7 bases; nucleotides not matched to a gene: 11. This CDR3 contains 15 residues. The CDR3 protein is CASSQPGQGGVGYTF. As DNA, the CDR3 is TGTGCCAGCAGCCAACCGGGACAGGGAGGGGTTGGCTACACCTTC.

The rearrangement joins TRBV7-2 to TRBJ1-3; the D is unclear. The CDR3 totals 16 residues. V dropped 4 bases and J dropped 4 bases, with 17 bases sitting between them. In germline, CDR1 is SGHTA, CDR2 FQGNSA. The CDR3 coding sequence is TGTGCCAGCAGCTATTCGTGGCAGACTAGCGGAAACACCATATATTTT. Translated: CASSYSWQTSGNTIYF.

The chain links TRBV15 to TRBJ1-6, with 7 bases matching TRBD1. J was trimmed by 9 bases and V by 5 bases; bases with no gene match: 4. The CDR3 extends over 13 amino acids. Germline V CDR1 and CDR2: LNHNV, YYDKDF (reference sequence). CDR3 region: CATSSDRPSPLHF. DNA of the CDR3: TGTGCCACCAGCTCGGACAGGCCTTCACCCCTCCACTTT.

The CDR3 nucleotides are TGCGCCAGCAGCCCAATACGGGGGGCTGGGGCCAACGTCCTGACTTTC. Protein: CASSPIRGAGANVLTF. This chain connects TRBV5-1 to TRBJ2-6; 7 bases agree with TRBD2. Germline V gives CDR1 SGHRS, CDR2 YFSETQ. The CDR3 contains 16 residues. Losses at the gene ends were 4 bases for V and 2 bases for J; bases not matched to a gene: 6.

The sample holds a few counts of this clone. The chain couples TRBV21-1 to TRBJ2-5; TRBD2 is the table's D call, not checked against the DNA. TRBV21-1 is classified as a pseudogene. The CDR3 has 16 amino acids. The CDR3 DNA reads TGTGCCAGCCCCATAGGGACTAGCGTAAAAAAAGAGACCCAGTACTTC. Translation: CASPIGTSVKKETQYF.

The CDR3 reads CASSPSTGHEQYF. The CDR3 DNA sequence: TGTGCCAGCAGTCCTTCGACAGGGCACGAGCAGTACTTC. The rearrangement uses TRBV6-5 and TRBJ2-7; 7 bases line up with TRBD1. The germline CDR1 and CDR2 sequences are MNHEY and SVGAGI. The CDR3 totals 13 residues. V lost 5 bases and J lost 5; bases outside the gene matches: 6.

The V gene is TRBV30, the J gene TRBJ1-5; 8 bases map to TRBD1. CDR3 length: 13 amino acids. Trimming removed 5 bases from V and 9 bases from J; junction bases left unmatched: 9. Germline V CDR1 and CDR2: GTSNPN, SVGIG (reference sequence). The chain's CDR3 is CAWGGTGGRPQHF. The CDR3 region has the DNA TGTGCCTGGGGGGGGACAGGCGGTAGGCCCCAGCATTTT.

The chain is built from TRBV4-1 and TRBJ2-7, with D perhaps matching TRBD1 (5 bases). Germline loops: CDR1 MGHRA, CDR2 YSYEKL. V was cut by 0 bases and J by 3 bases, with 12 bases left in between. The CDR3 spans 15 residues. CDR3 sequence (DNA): TGCGCCAGCAGCCAAGAAGGGCAGGGCCGCTACGAGCAGTACTTC. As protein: CASSQEGQGRYEQYF.

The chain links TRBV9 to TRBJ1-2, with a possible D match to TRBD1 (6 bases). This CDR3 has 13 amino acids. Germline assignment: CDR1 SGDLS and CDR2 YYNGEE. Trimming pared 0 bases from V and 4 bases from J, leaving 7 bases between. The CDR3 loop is CASSVGGPYGYTF. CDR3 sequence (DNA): TGTGCCAGCAGCGTAGGGGGGCCCTATGGCTACACCTTC.

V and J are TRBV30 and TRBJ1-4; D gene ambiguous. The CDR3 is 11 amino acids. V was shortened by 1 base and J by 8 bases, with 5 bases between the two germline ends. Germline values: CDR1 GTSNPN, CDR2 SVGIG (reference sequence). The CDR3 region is CAWSAMEKLFF. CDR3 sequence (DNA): TGTGCCTGGAGTGCAATGGAAAAACTGTTTTTT. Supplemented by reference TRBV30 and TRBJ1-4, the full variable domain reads SQTIHQWPATLVQPVGSPLSLECTVEGTSNPNLYWYRQAAGRGLQLLFYSVGIGQISSEVPQNLSASRPQDRQFILSSKKLLLSDSGFYLCAWSAMEKLFFGSGTQLSVL.

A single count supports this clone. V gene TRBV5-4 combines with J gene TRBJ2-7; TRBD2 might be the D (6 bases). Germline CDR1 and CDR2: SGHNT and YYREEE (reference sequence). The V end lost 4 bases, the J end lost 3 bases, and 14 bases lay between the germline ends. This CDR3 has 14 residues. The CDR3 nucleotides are TGTGCCAGCAGCCCTAGAACAGCGGGCTACGAGCAGTACTTC. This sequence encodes CASSPRTAGYEQYF.

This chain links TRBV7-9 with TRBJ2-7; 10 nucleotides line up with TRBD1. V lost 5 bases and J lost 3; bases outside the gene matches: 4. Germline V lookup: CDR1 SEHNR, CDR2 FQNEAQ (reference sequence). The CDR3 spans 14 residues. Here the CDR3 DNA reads TGTGCCAGCAGCCCGACAGGGGGCAGCTACGAGCAGTACTTC. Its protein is CASSPTGGSYEQYF.

The CDR3 loop reads CASSPWGPRTEQYF. The CDR3 region has the DNA TGTGCCAGCAGCCCCTGGGGGCCGAGGACCGAGCAGTACTTC. This chain uses TRBV7-7 with TRBJ2-7; D is perhaps TRBD1 (6 bases). Trimming took 5 bases from V and 6 from J, leaving 17 bases between them. Per the germline V gene, CDR1 is SSHAT and CDR2 is FNYEAQ (reference sequence). The CDR3 spans 14 residues.

The DNA of the CDR3 is TGTGCCAGCAGCTTAGCTGGCGGGAGGGCCGGGGAGCTGTTTTTT. Translation: CASSLAGGRAGELFF. The chain joins TRBV11-3 to TRBJ2-2; 9 bases line up with TRBD2. V trimming: 1 base; J trimming: 6 bases; junction bases outside the gene matches: 3. The CDR3 contains 15 residues. The germline V gene encodes CDR1 SGHNT and CDR2 YENEEA.

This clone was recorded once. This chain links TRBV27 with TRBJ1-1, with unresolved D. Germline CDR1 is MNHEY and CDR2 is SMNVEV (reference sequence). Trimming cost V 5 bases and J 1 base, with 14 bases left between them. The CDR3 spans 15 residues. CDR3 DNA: TGTGCCAGCAGTCCCGAGGCCGGGAGGAACACTGAAGCTTTCTTT. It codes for CASSPEAGRNTEAFF.

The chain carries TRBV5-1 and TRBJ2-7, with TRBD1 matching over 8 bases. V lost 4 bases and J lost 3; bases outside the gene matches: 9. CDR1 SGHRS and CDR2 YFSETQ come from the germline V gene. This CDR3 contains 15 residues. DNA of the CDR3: TGCGCCAGCAGCCCACAGGGGGGCAGCTTCTACGAGCAGTACTTC. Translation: CASSPQGGSFYEQYF.

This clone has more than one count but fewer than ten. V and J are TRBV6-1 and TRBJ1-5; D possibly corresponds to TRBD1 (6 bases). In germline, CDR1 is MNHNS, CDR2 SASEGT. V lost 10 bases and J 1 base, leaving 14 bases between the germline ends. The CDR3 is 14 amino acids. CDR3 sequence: CAIRGGTSNQPQHF. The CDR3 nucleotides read TGTGCCATCAGGGGAGGGACGAGCAATCAGCCCCAGCATTTT.

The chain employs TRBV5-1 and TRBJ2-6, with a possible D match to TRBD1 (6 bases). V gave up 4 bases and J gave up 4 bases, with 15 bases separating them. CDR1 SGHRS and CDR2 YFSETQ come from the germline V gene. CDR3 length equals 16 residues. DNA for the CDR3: TGCGCCAGCAGCCCCGGCAGGGGAACAGGGGCCAACGTCCTGACTTTC. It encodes CASSPGRGTGANVLTF.